This is a list of T cell receptor beta chains from one sample in a study of cytomegalovirus exposure and HLA in healthy donors. Clones were read by immunoSEQ multiplex PCR, and TCRdb kept only the in-frame ones, dropping some. The table shows 120,000 to 150,000 clones, with roughly 74% occurring only once. Sequencing was performed on PBMCs. These receptors all come from a woman between 35 and 50 years old in good health and CMV-seropositive. The CDR3 runs from the conserved cysteine through the conserved F or W. The D gene is left open where the match is weak. A clone size is listed for some rows: how often the clone was seen (once, few, many), or a class if it is expanded.

j_gene,abundance,d_gene,v_gene,CDR3nt,CDR3aa
TRBJ2-7,.,TRBD2,TRBV28,TGTGCCAGCAGACCCGGGACTAGCGGGACCTACGAGCAGTACTTC,CASRPGTSGTYEQYF
TRBJ2-1,.,.,TRBV7-2,TGTGCCAGCAGCTCGGGACTTTACAATGAGCAGTTCTTC,CASSSGLYNEQFF
TRBJ2-3,.,TRBD2,TRBV6-5,TGTGCCAGCAGTTACGGACTAGCGGGAGGAGATACGCAGTATTTT,CASSYGLAGGDTQYF
TRBJ1-1,.,.,TRBV5-1,TGCGCCAGCAGCTTGAAGCTGAACACTGAAGCTTTCTTT,CASSLKLNTEAFF
TRBJ1-1,.,TRBD1,TRBV7-3,TGTGCCAGCAGCCCCCTGGACAGGAGGGAAGCTTTCTTT,CASSPLDRREAFF
TRBJ2-2,.,TRBD2,TRBV2,TGTGCCAGCACCCTGACTAGCGGGGTCACCGGGGAGCTGTTTTTT,CASTLTSGVTGELFF
TRBJ1-1,.,.,TRBV7-9,TGTTCCAGCAGTTCGATTCGAGGGAGATGGGGTCGGGACACTGAAGCTTTCTTT,CSSSSIRGRWGRDTEAFF
TRBJ2-1,few,.,TRBV5-1,TGCGCCAGCAGCTTGAAGGTGGGTTATAGCCAGTCGGAGCAGTTCTTC,CASSLKVGYSQSEQFF
TRBJ1-1,.,.,TRBV18,TGTGCCAGCTCATTTTTCGACGGGGGTGCTTTCTTT,CASSFFDGGAFF
TRBJ2-3,.,.,TRBV5-1,TGCGCCAGCAGCTTGCTCCCCAGGCCTAGCACAGATACGCAGTATTTT,CASSLLPRPSTDTQYF
TRBJ1-2,.,TRBD1,TRBV6-1,TGTGCCAGCATTGCGGACAGGGGCTATGGCTACACCTTC,CASIADRGYGYTF
TRBJ1-1,few,.,TRBV28,TGTGCCAGCAGTCCCACTAGCCGGGGGGTGTCTGAAGCTTTCTTT,CASSPTSRGVSEAFF
TRBJ1-5,few,.,TRBV10-3,TGTGCCATCAGTGCTGGGGCAGGTCTTCAGCCCCAGCATTTT,CAISAGAGLQPQHF
TRBJ2-2,.,TRBD1,TRBV7-9,TGTGCCAGCAGCTCGGACAGGGGGAGGACTTTAGGCACCGGGGAGCTGTTTTTT,CASSSDRGRTLGTGELFF
TRBJ2-2,.,TRBD2,TRBV7-8,TGTGCCAGCAGCTTAACTCTTGGGAGGGCCAGAGACGGGGAGCTGTTTTTT,CASSLTLGRARDGELFF
TRBJ2-1,.,TRBD2,TRBV19,TGTGCCAGTAGTATAATTGCTAGCGGGAGATACAATGAGCAGTTCTTC,CASSIIASGRYNEQFF
TRBJ2-7,.,.,TRBV27,TGTGCCAGCAGTTTCTCCCGCACGGGGTACGAGCAGTACTTC,CASSFSRTGYEQYF
TRBJ1-1,.,.,TRBV6-6,TGTGCCAGCAGGAGCGCCCCGGGACATCAGCATGAAGCTTTCTTT,CASRSAPGHQHEAFF
TRBJ2-7,.,TRBD2,TRBV29-1,TGCAGCGCTGGGACTAGCGGGGGCGAGCAGTACTTC,CSAGTSGGEQYF
TRBJ2-5,.,.,TRBV7-2,TGTGCCAGCAGCTTCGGACAGCAAGAGACCCAGTACTTC,CASSFGQQETQYF
TRBJ1-1,few,.,TRBV7-9,TGTGCCAGCAGCTTCAGGCAACACACTGAAGCTTTCTTT,CASSFRQHTEAFF
TRBJ1-1,.,.,TRBV30,TGTGCCTGGAGTCCACAGGTTGAAGCTTTCTTT,CAWSPQVEAFF
TRBJ2-5,.,TRBD1,TRBV10-3,TGTGCCATCGGGACAGGGAATCGGGAGACCCAGTACTTC,CAIGTGNRETQYF
TRBJ2-1,.,TRBD1,TRBV7-2,TGTGCCAGCAGCCTTCTACAGGGGGCAATGAGTGGTGAGCAGTTCTTC,CASSLLQGAMSGEQFF
TRBJ2-1,.,.,TRBV28,TGTGCCACCAGCTCTCCGGACTGGAACTTAATCTACAATGAGCAGTTCTTC,CATSSPDWNLIYNEQFF
TRBJ1-2,few,.,TRBV4-1,TGCGCCAGCAGTCCTGGCGAGGGCCGCTATGGCTACACCTTC,CASSPGEGRYGYTF